The subject of this entry is one TCR beta chain. This sample was taken from a study of T cell changes during pregnancy in multiple sclerosis. The CDR3 is 15 residues long. The germline V gene has CDR1 SEHNR and CDR2 FQNEAQ (reference sequence). V lost 7 bases to trimming and J lost 1 base; unmatched junction nucleotides: 6. Produced via immunoSEQ multiplex PCR; TCRdb's table is partial and in-frame only. The sample includes roughly 39,000 clones, nearly 95% of them seen just once. The V and J genes are TRBV7-9 and TRBJ2-5; 10 nucleotides line up with TRBD2. This TCR derives from a female donor in good health, enrolled as a control in a pregnancy study. The sequencing here drew on CD4+ T cells from peripheral blood mononuclear cells, taken after pregnancy. In DNA form, the CDR3 reads TGTGCCAGCACCCTCCTAGCGGGGGCCCAAGAGACCCAGTACTTC. This sequence encodes CASTLLAGAQETQYF.